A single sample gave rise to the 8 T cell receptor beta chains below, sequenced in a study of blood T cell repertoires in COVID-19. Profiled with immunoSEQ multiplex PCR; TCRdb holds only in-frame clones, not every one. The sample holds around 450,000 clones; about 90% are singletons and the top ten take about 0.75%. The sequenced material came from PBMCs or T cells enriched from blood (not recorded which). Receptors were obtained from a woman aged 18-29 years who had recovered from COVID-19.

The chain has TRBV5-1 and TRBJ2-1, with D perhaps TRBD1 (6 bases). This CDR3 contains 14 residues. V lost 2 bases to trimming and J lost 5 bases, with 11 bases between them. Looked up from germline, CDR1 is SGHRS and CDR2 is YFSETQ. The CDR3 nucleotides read TGCGCCAGCAGCTTACAGGGTATCAACAATGAGCAGTTCTTC. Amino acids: CASSLQGINNEQFF.

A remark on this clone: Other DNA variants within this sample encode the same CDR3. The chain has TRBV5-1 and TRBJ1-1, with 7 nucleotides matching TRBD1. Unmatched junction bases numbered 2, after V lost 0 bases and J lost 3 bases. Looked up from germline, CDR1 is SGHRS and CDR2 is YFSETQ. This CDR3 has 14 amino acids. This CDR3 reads CASSLGGGDTEAFF. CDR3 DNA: TGCGCCAGCAGCTTGGGAGGGGGCGACACTGAAGCTTTCTTT.

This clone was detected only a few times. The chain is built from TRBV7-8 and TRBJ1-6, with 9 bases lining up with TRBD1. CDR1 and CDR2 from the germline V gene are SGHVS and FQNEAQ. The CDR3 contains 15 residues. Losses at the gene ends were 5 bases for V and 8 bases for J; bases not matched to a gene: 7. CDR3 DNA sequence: TGTGCCAGCAGCCACGGACAGGGGCCTTATTCACCCCTCCACTTT. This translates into CASSHGQGPYSPLHF.

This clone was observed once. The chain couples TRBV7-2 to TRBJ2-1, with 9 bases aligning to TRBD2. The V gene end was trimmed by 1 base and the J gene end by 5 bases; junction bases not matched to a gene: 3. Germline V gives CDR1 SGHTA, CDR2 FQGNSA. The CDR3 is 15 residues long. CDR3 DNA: TGTGCCAGCAGCTTAGGACTAGCGGTCCACAATGAGCAGTTCTTC. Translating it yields CASSLGLAVHNEQFF.

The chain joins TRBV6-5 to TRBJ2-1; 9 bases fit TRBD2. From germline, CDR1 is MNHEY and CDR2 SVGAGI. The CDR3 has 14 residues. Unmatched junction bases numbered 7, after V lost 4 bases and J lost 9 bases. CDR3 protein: CASSSMRGGSEQFF. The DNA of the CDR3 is TGTGCCAGCAGTTCAATGCGGGGGGGCTCTGAGCAGTTCTTC.

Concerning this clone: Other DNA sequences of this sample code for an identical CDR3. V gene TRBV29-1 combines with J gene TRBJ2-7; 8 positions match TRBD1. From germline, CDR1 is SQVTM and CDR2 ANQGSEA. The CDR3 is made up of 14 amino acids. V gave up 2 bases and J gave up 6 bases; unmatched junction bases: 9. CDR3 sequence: CSVERGRGLGEQYF. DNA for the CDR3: TGCAGCGTTGAAAGAGGCAGGGGGCTAGGCGAGCAGTACTTC.

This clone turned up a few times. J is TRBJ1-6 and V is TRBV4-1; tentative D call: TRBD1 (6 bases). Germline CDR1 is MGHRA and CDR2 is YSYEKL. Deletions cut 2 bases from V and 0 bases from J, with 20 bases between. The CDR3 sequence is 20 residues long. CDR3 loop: CASSQFSQGIPRSYNSPLHF. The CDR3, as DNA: TGCGCCAGCAGCCAATTTTCCCAGGGGATCCCCCGCTCCTATAATTCACCCCTCCACTTT.

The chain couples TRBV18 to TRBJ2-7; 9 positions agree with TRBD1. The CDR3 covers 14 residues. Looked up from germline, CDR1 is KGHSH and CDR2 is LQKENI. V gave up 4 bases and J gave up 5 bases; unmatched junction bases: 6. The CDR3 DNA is TGTGCCAGCTCACTCTCCCGGGACAGGGACGAGCAGTACTTC. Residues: CASSLSRDRDEQYF.